This TCR beta chain appears in the sequencing data of a study of spatial heterogeneity in lung cancer. Study as a whole: Among detected sequences, beta-chain ones consistently exceeded alpha-chain ones in number.

Time point given: sample taken at primary tumor resection. No cell sorting; template was whole RNA from tumor, lung tissue or PBMC. There were 72 donors, all of them untreated patients with early-stage non-small cell lung cancer. Every TCR cDNA molecule carried a tag that served as a unique molecular identifier. In TCRdb, the 5' RACE reads were re-called with MiXCR into one record per CDR3 protein. The sample holds 40,000 to 50,000 distinct CDR3 sequences; around 7.6% are singletons and the top ten take about 13%. The sequenced sample was PBMCs, obtained at surgery. The sequence was obtained from a female donor with early-stage non-small cell lung cancer.

CDR3 in DNA: TGTGCCAGCAGTTGGGACTCCGAGGGCTATGGCTACACCTTC. It is translated as CASSWDSEGYGYTF. The chain uses TRBV27 and TRBJ1-2, with D possibly matching TRBD1 (5 bases). V was pared by 4 bases and J by 4 bases, with 13 bases between. The CDR3 sequence is 14 residues long. Germline V lookup: CDR1 MNHEY, CDR2 SMNVEV (reference sequence).